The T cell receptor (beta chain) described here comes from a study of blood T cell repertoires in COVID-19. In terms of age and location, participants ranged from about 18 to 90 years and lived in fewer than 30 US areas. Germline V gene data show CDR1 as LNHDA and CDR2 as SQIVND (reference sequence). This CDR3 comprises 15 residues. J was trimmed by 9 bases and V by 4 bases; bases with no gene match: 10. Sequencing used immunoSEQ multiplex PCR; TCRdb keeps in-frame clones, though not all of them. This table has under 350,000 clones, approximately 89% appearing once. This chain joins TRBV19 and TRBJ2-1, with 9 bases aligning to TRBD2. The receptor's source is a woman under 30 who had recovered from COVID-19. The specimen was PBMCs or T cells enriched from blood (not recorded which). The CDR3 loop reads CASSRTVGTSSEQFF. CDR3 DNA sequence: TGTGCCAGTAGTAGGACCGTTGGGACTAGCAGTGAGCAGTTCTTC.